Here is one TCR beta chain with its context. Germline CDR1 and CDR2: MGHRA and YSYEKL. CDR3 size: 19 residues. Trimming at V came to 2 bases and at J to 5 bases, leaving 15 bases not matched to a gene. The data were obtained in a study of T cells after somatic rescue of genetic block. Clones were sequenced by immunoSEQ multiplex PCR, and TCRdb holds only the in-frame ones, with some missing. The table records tens of thousands of clones, 90% to 97% of them present only once. This TCR was recovered from a child less than two years old. This sequence joins TRBV4-1 and TRBJ2-2; 9 nucleotides line up with TRBD2. Sequencing was performed on peripheral blood mononuclear cells (PBMCs). CDR3 in DNA: TGCGCCAGCAGCCAACTTCCTATGGCGGGAGGGTCTGGAACCGGGGAGCTGTTTTTT. Amino acid sequence: CASSQLPMAGGSGTGELFF.